This T cell receptor beta chain appears in the sequencing data of a study of T cells after yellow fever vaccination. Regarding the study as a whole: Post-booster repertoires again held most primary-vaccination clones (roughly 96% CD4, roughly 88% CD8). Overlap between CD4 and CD8 compartments was detected for a small share of clonotypes.

This clonotype was observed at least ten times. Its target is not known. CDR3 length: 16 amino acids. The V gene lost 1 base and the J gene lost 4 bases, with 16 bases spanning the gap. CDR1 and CDR2 from the germline V gene are MNHEY and SMNVEV (reference sequence). TCRdb processed the 5' RACE reads anew with MiXCR; each CDR3 protein has one entry. This table holds around 300,000 distinct CDR3 sequences, roughly 4.3% found once. The receptor was derived from a man younger than 30 who received the YFV17D yellow fever vaccine. The starting material was PBMCs, obtained 5 days after the yellow fever booster vaccination. The chain couples TRBV27 to TRBJ2-5, with D perhaps matching TRBD1 (6 bases). CDR3 protein: CASSLYRVGGRETQYF. As DNA, the CDR3 is TGTGCCAGCAGTTTATACAGGGTGGGCGGAAGAGAGACCCAGTACTTC.